The 5 T cell receptor beta chains in this list originate from one sample, sequenced in a study of CXCR3-negative and CXCR3-positive naive CD8 T cells. Study-level points and caveats: Naive CXCR3-positive cells had TRB CDR3s more hydrophobic than those of CXCR3-negative naive cells.

The antigens of these receptors remain unknown. UMI labels and 5' RACE were used to prepare the TRB cDNA libraries. TCRdb reprocessed the 5' RACE reads and reports one entry per CDR3 protein, with no DNA. The sample table includes approximately 140,000 distinct CDR3 sequences. Sequences were obtained from naive CXCR3+ CD8+ T cells from blood. Subset reported: CD45RO-CCR7+CD27+CD95- naive CD8+ T cells expressing CXCR3 (TNR3+). The receptors shown here come from a human donor in good health. Some clones in this sample may be carry-over from other donors' samples.

CDR3: CASSPPPAGDQETQYF. The rearrangement joins TRBV7-9 to TRBJ2-5; TCRdb's D call, TRBD1, is unchecked because there is no DNA. The CDR3 spans 16 residues. The germline CDR1 and CDR2 sequences are SEHNR and FQNEAQ (reference sequence).

V and J are TRBV7-6 and TRBJ2-7; with no DNA, the TCRdb D assignment of TRBD1 cannot be verified. This CDR3 comprises 15 residues. Looked up from germline, CDR1 is SGHVS and CDR2 is FNYEAQ. The CDR3 spells CASSSGQGAMGEQYF.

The chain employs TRBV30 and TRBJ1-1. Germline CDR1 and CDR2: GTSNPN and SVGIG (reference sequence). This CDR3 has 14 amino acids. CDR3 amino acids: CAWSVDGLNTEAFF.

This sequence joins TRBV5-1 and TRBJ2-1; TCRdb lists TRBD2, though no DNA is available to test this call. Germline V gene lookup returns CDR1 SGHRS and CDR2 YFSETQ. The CDR3 is 16 residues long. The CDR3 loop is CASSFSGKGAYNEQFF.

This CDR3 is CSVRGGVYGYTF. This chain links TRBV29-1 with TRBJ1-2. The V gene's germline CDR1 is SQVTM and CDR2 ANQGSEA. The CDR3 has 12 residues.